This T cell receptor (beta chain) was found in a study of graft-versus-host responses after intestinal transplantation. Study information: As for transplant type, recipients had multivisceral, liver-intestinal, or isolated intestinal grafts.

This CDR3 is 15 amino acids long. Trimming removed 3 bases from V and 3 bases from J; junction bases left unmatched: 5. Germline V gene sequence: CDR1 MGHRA, CDR2 YSYEKL. Whole-study results and caveats: Among circulating GvH clones, peak levels were associated with early post-transplant declines in HvG clones. Individuals carrying graft-donor T cell macrochimerism showed high graft-versus-host to host-versus-graft clonal ratios in allografts.

Sequencing used immunoSEQ multiplex PCR; TCRdb keeps in-frame clones, though not all of them. This sample yields some 97,000 clones, of which roughly 87% are seen a single time; 0.85% to 1% belongs to the top ten. As to this clone: The antigen remains unidentified.

The receptor was isolated from a human donor who was the organ donor for an intestinal transplant. The sequencing here drew on unstimulated CD4+ T cells sorted from spleen or lymph node cells, taken before transplant. The gene calls are TRBV4-1 and TRBJ2-1, with 7 nucleotides matching TRBD2. The CDR3 is CASSQLGLYYNEQFF. The CDR3 region has the DNA TGCGCCAGCAGCCAGCTGGGACTATACTACAATGAGCAGTTCTTC.